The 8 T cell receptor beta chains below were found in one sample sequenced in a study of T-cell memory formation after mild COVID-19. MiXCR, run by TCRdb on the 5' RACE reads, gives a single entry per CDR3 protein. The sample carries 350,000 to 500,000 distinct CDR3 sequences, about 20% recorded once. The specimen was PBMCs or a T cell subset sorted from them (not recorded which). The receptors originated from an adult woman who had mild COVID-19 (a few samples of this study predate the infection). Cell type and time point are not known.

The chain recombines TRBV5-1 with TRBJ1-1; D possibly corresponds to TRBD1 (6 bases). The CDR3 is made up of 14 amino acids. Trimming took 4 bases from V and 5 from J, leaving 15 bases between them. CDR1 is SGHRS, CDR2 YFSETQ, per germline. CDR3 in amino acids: CASSPASTGTEAFF. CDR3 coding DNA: TGCGCCAGCAGCCCGGCCAGCACAGGGACTGAAGCTTTCTTT.

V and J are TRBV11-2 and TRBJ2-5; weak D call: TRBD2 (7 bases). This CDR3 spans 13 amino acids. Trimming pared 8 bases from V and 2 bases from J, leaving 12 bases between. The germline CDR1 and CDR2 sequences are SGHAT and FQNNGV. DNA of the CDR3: TGTGCCAGCGGGGGGGGCTTGCAAGAGACCCAGTACTTC. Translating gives CASGGGLQETQYF.

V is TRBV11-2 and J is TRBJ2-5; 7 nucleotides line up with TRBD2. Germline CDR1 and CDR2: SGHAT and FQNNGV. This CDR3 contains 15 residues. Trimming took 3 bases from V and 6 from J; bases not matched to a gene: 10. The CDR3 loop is CASSFGGSMLKTQYF. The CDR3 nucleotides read TGTGCCAGCAGCTTCGGCGGGAGTATGTTAAAGACCCAGTACTTC. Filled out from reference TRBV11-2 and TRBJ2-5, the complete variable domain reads EAGVAQSPRYKIIEKRQSVAFWCNPISGHATLYWYQQILGQGPKLLIQFQNNGVVDDSQLPKDRFSAERLKGVDSTLKIQPAKLEDSAVYLCASSFGGSMLKTQYFGPGTRLLVL.

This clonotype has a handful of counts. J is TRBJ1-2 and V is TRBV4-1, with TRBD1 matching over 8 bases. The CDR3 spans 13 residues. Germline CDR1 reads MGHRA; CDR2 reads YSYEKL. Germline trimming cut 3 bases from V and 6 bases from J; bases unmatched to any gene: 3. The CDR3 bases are TGCGCCAGCAGCCAGACAGGGGATAATGGCTACACCTTC. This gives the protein CASSQTGDNGYTF.

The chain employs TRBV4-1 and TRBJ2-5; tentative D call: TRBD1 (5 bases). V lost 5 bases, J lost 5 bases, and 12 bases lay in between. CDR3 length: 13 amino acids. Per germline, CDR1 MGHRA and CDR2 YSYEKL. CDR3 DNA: TGCGCCAGCAGCTTACAGGTTCGGGAGACCCAGTACTTC. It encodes CASSLQVRETQYF.

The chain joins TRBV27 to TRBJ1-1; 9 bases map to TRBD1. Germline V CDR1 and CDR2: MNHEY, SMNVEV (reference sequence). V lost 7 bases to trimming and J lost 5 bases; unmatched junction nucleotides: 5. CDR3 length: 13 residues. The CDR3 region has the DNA TGTGCCAGCACTATGACAGGGGGGACTGAAGCTTTCTTT. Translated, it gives CASTMTGGTEAFF.

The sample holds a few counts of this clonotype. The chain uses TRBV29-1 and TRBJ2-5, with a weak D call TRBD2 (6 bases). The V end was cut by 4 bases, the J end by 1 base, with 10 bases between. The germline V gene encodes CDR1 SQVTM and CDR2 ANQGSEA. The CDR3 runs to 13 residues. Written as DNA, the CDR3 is TGCAGCGTTGTTACGGGAGCCCAAGAGACCCAGTACTTC. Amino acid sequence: CSVVTGAQETQYF.

CDR3 loop: CASTGPGLPIQETQYF. Here the CDR3 DNA reads TGTGCCAGCACTGGCCCGGGACTACCTATACAAGAGACCCAGTACTTC. The rearrangement links TRBV7-2 to TRBJ2-5; the match to TRBD2 covers 7 bases. From germline, CDR1 is SGHTA and CDR2 FQGNSA. V was clipped by 7 bases and J by 2 bases; unmatched bases: 13. The CDR3 totals 16 residues.